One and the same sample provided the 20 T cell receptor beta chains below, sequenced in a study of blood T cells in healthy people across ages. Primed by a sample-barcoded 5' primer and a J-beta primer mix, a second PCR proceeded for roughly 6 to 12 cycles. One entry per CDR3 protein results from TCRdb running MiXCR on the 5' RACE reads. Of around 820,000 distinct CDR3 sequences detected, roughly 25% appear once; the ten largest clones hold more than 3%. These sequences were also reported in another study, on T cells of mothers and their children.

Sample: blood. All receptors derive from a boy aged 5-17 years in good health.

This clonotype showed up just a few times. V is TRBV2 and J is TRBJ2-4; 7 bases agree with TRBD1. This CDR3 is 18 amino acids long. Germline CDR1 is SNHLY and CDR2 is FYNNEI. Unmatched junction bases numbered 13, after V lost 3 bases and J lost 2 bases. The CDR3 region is CASSDGPGTAKSKNIQYF. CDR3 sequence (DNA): TGTGCCAGCAGTGATGGTCCCGGGACAGCCAAATCCAAAAACATTCAGTACTTC.

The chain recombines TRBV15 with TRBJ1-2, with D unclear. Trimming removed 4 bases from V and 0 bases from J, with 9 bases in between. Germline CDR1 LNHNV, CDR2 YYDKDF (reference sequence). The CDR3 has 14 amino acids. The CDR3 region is CATSMLYTNYGYTF. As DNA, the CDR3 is TGTGCCACCAGCATGCTCTACACTAACTATGGCTACACCTTC.

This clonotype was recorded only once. In DNA form, the CDR3 reads TGTGCCAGCAGCCGGACCGGGGAAGGTGTCGCCGGGGAGCTGTTTTTT. Its translation: CASSRTGEGVAGELFF. The chain combines TRBV7-9 with TRBJ2-2; D might be TRBD2 (5 bases). V lost 5 bases and J 6 bases, leaving 19 bases between the germline ends. This CDR3 has 16 amino acids. Germline V gene data show CDR1 as SEHNR and CDR2 as FQNEAQ (reference sequence).

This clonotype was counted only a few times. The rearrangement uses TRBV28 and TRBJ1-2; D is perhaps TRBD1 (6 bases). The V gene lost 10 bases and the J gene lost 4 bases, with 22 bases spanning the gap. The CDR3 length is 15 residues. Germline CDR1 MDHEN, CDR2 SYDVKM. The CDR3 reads CAINKGGAPSYGYTF. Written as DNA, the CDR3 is TGTGCCATCAACAAGGGGGGGGCGCCTAGCTATGGCTACACCTTC.

The CDR3 region has the DNA TGCAGTGCCAGCCCGGGAACATCTGGAAACACCATATATTTT. It encodes CSASPGTSGNTIYF. The chain has TRBV20-1 and TRBJ1-3; D gene unclear. The germline gives CDR1 DFQATT, CDR2 SNEGSKA (reference sequence). V was pared by 6 bases and J by 1 base, with 13 bases between. The CDR3 is 14 residues long.

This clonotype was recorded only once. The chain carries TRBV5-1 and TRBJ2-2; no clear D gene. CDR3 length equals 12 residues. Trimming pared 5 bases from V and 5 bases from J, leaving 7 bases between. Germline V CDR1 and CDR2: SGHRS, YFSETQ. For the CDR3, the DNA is TGCGCCAGCAGATTCCCTACCGGGGAGCTGTTTTTT. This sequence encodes CASRFPTGELFF.

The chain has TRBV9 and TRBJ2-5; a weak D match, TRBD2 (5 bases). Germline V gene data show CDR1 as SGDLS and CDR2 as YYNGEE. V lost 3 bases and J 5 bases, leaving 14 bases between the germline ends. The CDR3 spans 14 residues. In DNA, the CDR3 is TGTGCCAGCAGCGCCCGCCTTGAGGGCGAGACCCAGTACTTC. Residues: CASSARLEGETQYF.

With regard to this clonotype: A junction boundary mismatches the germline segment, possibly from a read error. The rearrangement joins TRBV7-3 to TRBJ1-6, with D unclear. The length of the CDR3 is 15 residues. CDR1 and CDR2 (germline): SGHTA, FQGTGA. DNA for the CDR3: TGTGCCAGCAGCCTAACGAACAGCCAGAATTCACCCCTCCACTTT. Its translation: CASSLTNSQNSPLHF.

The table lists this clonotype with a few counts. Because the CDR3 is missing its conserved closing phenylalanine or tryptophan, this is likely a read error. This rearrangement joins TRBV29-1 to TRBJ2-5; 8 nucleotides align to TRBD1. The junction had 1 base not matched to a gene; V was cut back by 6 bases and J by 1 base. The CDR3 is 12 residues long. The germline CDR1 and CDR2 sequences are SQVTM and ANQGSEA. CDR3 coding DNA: TGCAGCGTGGGGACAGGCCAAGAGACCCAGTACCTC. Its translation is CSVGTGQETQYL.

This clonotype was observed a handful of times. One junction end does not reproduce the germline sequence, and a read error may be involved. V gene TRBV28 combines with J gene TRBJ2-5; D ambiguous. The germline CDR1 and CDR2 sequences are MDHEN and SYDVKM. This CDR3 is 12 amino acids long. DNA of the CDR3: TGTGCCGGCAGTTTCTATGGGGAGACCCAGTACTTC. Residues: CAGSFYGETQYF. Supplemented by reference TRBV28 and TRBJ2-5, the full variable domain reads DVKVTQSSRYLVKRTGEKVFLECVQDMDHENMFWYRQDPGLGLRLIYFSYDVKMKEKGDIPEGYSVSREKKERFSLILESASTNQTSMYLCAGSFYGETQYFGPGTRLLVL.

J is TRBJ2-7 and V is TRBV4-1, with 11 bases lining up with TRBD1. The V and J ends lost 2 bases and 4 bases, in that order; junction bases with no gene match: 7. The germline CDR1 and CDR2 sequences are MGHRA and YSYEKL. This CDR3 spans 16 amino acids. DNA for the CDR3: TGCGCCAGCAGCCAATATCCCGGGACAGGGGGATACGAGCAGTACTTC. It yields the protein CASSQYPGTGGYEQYF.

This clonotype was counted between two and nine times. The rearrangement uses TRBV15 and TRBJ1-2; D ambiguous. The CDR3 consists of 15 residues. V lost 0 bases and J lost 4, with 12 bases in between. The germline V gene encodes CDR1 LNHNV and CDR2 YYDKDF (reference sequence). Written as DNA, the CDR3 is TGTGCCACCAGCAGAGAAGGTAGCCCCCTCTATGGCTACACCTTC. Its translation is CATSREGSPLYGYTF.

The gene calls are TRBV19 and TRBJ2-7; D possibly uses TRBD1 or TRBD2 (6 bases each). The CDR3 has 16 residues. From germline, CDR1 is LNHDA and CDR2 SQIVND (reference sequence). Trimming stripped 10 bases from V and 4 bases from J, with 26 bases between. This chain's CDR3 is CATQSWGARTPYEQYF. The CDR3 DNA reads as TGTGCCACCCAGTCTTGGGGGGCCCGGACCCCTTACGAGCAGTACTTC.

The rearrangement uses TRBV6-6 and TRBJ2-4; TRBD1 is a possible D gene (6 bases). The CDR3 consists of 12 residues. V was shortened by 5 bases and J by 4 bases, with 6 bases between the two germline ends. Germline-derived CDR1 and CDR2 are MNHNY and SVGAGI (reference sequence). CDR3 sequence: CASSGQKNIQYF. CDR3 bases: TGTGCCAGCAGTGGACAGAAAAACATTCAGTACTTC.

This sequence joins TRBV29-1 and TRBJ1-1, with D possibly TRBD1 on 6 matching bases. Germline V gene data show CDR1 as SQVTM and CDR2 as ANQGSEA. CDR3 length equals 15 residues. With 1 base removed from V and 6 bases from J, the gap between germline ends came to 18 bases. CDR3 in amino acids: CSVEGGGRGVSEAFF. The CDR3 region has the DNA TGCAGCGTTGAAGGAGGTGGCAGGGGAGTCTCTGAAGCTTTCTTT.

DNA for the CDR3: TGCAGCGCCGGGGACAGTAACTATGGCTACACCTTC. Residues: CSAGDSNYGYTF. The chain uses TRBV29-1 and TRBJ1-2; 7 bases fit TRBD1. Germline V CDR1 and CDR2: SQVTM, ANQGSEA. The CDR3 runs 12 residues. The ends lost 7 bases at V and 1 base at J; junction bases unmatched: 3.

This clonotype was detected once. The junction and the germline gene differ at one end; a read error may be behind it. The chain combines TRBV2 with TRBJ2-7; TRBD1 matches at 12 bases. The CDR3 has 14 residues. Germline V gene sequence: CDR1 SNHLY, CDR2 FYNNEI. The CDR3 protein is CASNAPGQGAPRPF. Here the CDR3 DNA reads TGTGCCAGCAACGCACCGGGACAGGGGGCCCCCCGGCCATTC.

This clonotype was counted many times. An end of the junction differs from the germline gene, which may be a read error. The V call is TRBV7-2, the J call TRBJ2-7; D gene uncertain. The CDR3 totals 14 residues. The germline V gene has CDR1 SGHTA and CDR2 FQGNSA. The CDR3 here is CASSLGVGTYEQYF. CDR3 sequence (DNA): TGTGCCAGCAGTTTAGGTGTAGGGACCTACGAGCAGTACTTC.

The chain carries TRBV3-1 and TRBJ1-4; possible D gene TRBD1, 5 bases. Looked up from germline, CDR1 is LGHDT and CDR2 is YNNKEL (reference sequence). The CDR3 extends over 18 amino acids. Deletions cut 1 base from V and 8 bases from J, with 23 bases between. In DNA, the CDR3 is TGTGCCAGCAGCCAAGTATATGGGGACTCGAGTTTAACGGAAAAACTGTTTTTT. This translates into CASSQVYGDSSLTEKLFF.

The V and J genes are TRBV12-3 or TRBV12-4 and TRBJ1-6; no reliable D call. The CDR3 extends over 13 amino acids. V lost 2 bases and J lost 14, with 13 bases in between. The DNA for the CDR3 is TGTGCCAGCAGTTTACAATCCAGTAGGTCCCTCCACTTT. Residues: CASSLQSSRSLHF.